This T cell receptor (beta chain) was sequenced during a study of follicular helper T cells after annual influenza vaccination. General observations from the study: Just roughly 9-23% of cells analyzed had recovered productive TCRB sequences. Each annual vaccination recalled recurring oligoclonal ICOS+CD38+ cTfh clonotypes.

This table comes from immunoSEQ multiplex PCR, and its TCRdb copy is limited to in-frame clones, with some not included. The repertoire consists of about 6,800 clones, with approximately 80% occurring once and the leading ten covering 0.5% to 0.6%. Time point in this sample: 2015-2016 season, 7 days after influenza vaccination. Adults were given seasonal inactivated influenza vaccine, and blood CD4 subsets were sorted before and after vaccination. Excluded were substance abuse, HIV/AIDS, active cancer, immunomodulatory drugs and active illness. Germline CDR1 SNHLY, CDR2 FYNNEI. The CDR3 covers 15 residues. The V end lost 8 bases, the J end lost 0 bases, and 11 bases lay between the germline ends. As concerns this clone: Its antigen remains unidentified.

The sample here was CXCR5- memory CD4+ T cells sorted from blood, taken 7 days after influenza vaccination. The chain carries TRBV2 and TRBJ2-6; D tentatively reads TRBD1 or TRBD2 (5 bases each). This sequence was found in an adult who received the influenza vaccine. CDR3 protein: CASWAGSSGANVLTF. Here the CDR3 DNA reads TGTGCCAGCTGGGCAGGGAGCTCTGGGGCCAACGTCCTGACTTTC.